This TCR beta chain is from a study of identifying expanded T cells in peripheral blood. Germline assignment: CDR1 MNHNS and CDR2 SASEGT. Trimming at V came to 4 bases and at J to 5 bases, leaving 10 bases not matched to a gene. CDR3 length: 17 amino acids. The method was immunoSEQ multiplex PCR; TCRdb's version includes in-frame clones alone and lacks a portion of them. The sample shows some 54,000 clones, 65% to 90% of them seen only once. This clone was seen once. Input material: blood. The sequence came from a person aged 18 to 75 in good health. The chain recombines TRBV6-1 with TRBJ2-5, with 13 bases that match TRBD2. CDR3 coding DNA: TGTGCCAGCAGTGGCCCAACTAGCGGGGGGGCTGGGGAGACCCAGTACTTC. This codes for CASSGPTSGGAGETQYF.